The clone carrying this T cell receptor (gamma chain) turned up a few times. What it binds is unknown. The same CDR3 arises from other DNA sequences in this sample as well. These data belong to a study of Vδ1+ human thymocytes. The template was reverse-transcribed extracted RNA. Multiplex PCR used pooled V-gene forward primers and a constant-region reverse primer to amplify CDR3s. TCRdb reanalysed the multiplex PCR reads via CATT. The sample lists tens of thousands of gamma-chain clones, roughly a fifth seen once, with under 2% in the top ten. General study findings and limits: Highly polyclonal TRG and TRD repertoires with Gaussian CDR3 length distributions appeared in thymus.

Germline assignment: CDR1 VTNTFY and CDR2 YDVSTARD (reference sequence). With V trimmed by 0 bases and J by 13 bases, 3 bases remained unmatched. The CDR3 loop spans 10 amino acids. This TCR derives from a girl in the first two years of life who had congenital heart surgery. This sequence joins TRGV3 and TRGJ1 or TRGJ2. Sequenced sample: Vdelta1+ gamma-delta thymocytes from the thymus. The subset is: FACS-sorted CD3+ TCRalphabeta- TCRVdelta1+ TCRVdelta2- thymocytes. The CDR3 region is CATWDRLKLF. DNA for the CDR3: TGTGCCACCTGGGACAGGCTAAAACTCTTT.